This T cell receptor (beta chain) was recovered during a study of shared clonotypes between healthy human individuals (dated by TCRdb to 2018 to 2021). Study-level background: A few men and a couple of women, aged 18 to 49 years, made up the cohort. Leukapheresis yielded between about 0.85 and 10 billion PBMCs per donor. To increase sequencing depth and limit assay-specific biases, different laboratories used diverse techniques to prepare libraries and sequence TCR repertoires. For each donor, three plates each were used for CD4 naive and CD4 memory, two plates were used for CD8 naive, and one plate was used for CD8 memory. To estimate repertoire size and how much clonotypes are shared between individuals, the study performed deep sequencing of blood TCR repertoires from 4 to 6 healthy adults.

For the CD8 naive samples, CD45RO-negative cells were positively selected for CCR7, yielding a CD45RA+CCR7+ population from which TemRA cells were excluded. Donors were healthy HIV-negative adults with no recently reported acute infections or vaccinations. All donors were Caucasian adults living in Nashville, Tennessee, USA. After blood collection by leukapheresis, PBMCs were isolated using Ficoll-Histopaque density gradient centrifugation and then cryopreserved in the vapor phase of liquid nitrogen. Analytical flow cytometry was used to check the purity and quantity of each magnetically sorted T cell population. Each sorted fraction had its genomic DNA isolated and then quantified by UV absorbance on a Nanodrop 2000c. Here is what the overall study found, with its caveats: Sampling was limited to blood, and TCR repertoires in tissue likely differ from TCR repertoires in blood. About 5% of naive CD4, around 4% of naive CD8, approximately 2.2% of memory CD4, and 0.35% to 0.4% of memory CD8 clonotypes were shared across several donors. Because the study included only a small number of donors, the genetic and exposure-history diversity represented was limited. Estimated clonotype richness was generally larger for naive than for memory subsets. Pairwise subsampling indicated that sequencing depth was expected to affect the degree of clonotype sharing among donors. Compared with non-shared clonotypes, the clonotypes found in all four sorted-subset donors had higher generation probabilities. Even with the large sequencing depth, rarefaction of the sorted-subset datasets indicated that sequencing was incomplete.

With respect to this clone: Its target antigen remains unknown. One junction end disagrees with the germline gene, perhaps due to a read error. The sample carries other DNA sequences with the same CDR3.

TCR CDR3 regions were amplified from genomic DNA by multiplex PCR using the deep immunoSEQ assay. Extracted genomic DNA from each cell subset was spread evenly across all wells of several immunoSEQ 96-well plates, with each plate serving as a replicate. For sorted subsets, each replicate PCR was loaded with about 200 ng genomic DNA, equivalent to 32,000 or so T cell genomes. Purified libraries were measured with a Qubit 3.0 fluorometer, size-checked on a Bioanalyzer 2100, and measured again with the KAPA Library Quantification kit. Every immunoSEQ 96-well plate was sequenced on a dedicated single-read 150-cycle Illumina NextSeq 550 flow cell. The original methods were these. Because only junctional sequences without quality scores were contained in the immunoSEQ output, filtering matching that applied to full-length reads could not be performed. To assign V/J genes and CDR3, sequences were annotated using PyIR, a Python wrapper for IgBLAST v1.9, with IMGT germline references. Reads were removed for weak V/J assignments (E-value above 1e-6), missing CDR3, stop codons, out-of-frame junctions, or ambiguous translated residues. V3J clonotypes were defined as sequences sharing an identical inferred V gene, J gene, and CDR3 amino acid sequence. Percentage overlap between repertoires was calculated by dividing the number of shared unique clonotypes by the size of the smaller repertoire. Three approaches were used to assess repertoire richness: RTK rarefaction, the Chao1 estimator, and Recon v2.1 estimates of unobserved clonotypes. For all TCRbeta clonotypes obtained by the gDNA method from four donors, generation probabilities were computed with OLGA. TCRdb re-hosts the immuneACCESS table, in-frame sequences only. Its copies lack some clones; in the studies checked, an unresolved V gene accounts for under half of them, and the cause for the rest is not known. V and J calls and clone size are as listed in that table; D and trimming were resolved from the DNA. The sample data list about 2 million clones, and about 95% of these were observed just once. The ten largest account for 1.2% of the sample.

Via the germline V gene, CDR1 is MNHNS and CDR2 SASEGT. The CDR3 has 12 amino acids, counting the end cysteine and phenylalanine. This entry keeps only the CDR3 DNA: 36 bases, framed from base 1. The source material was naive CD8+ T cells sorted from blood. The meaning of the sample's cell subset or site label: CD45RA+CCR7+. The rearranged chain carries TRBV6-1 and TRBJ2-7; the D gene remains uncertain. The receptor comes from a man younger than 35 in good health. The nucleotide sequence is TGTGCCAGCAGTGATGGGCGGAACGAGCAGTACTTT. This translates into CASSDGRNEQYF.